Below, 11 T cell receptor beta chains from the same sample are listed, as sequenced in a study of blood T cell repertoires in COVID-19. Data came from immunoSEQ multiplex PCR; TCRdb stores just in-frame clones and leaves some out. In the table there are around 260,000 clones, approximately 82% of which are singletons. Sequenced sample: peripheral blood. The receptors come from a man in his fifties or sixties who had recovered from COVID-19.

This rearrangement joins TRBV5-1 to TRBJ2-7, with 7 bases that match TRBD1. The CDR3 consists of 15 residues. The J segment lost 5 bases and the V segment lost 5 bases, leaving 13 bases of the junction unmatched. Germline CDR1 and CDR2: SGHRS and YFSETQ. In DNA, the CDR3 is TGCGCCAGCAGTCATGAGACAGGGAAGTGGGACGAGCAGTACTTC. Protein sequence: CASSHETGKWDEQYF.

V and J are TRBV11-3 and TRBJ2-3, with 8 nucleotides matching TRBD2. V was pared by 3 bases and J by 2 bases, with 4 bases of the junction left unmatched. The CDR3 covers 15 residues. Germline lookup yields CDR1 SGHNT and CDR2 YENEEA. CDR3 amino acids: CASSFREGPTDTQYF. The CDR3 DNA follows: TGTGCCAGCAGCTTCCGGGAGGGACCCACAGATACGCAGTATTTT.

This chain connects TRBV14 to TRBJ1-2; no reliable D call. Germline V gives CDR1 SGHDN, CDR2 FVKESK. V lost 0 bases, J lost 5 bases, and 7 bases lay in between. The CDR3 sequence is 13 residues long. CDR3 sequence reads: CASSQDLSYGYTF. DNA of the CDR3: TGTGCCAGCAGCCAAGATCTCAGTTATGGCTACACCTTC.

DNA of the CDR3: TGTGCCAGCAGCCAAGACCGACTAGCGACCACCTACAATGAGCAGTTCTTC. Encoded protein: CASSQDRLATTYNEQFF. V is TRBV4-2 and J is TRBJ2-1; TRBD2 matches at 8 bases. The germline V gene has CDR1 LGHNA and CDR2 YNFKEQ. CDR3 length equals 17 residues. After removal of 0 bases from V and 2 bases from J, the junction contained 6 bases not matched to a gene.

The chain uses TRBV6-5 and TRBJ1-1; no clear D. The CDR3 length is 13 residues. The V gene's germline CDR1 is MNHEY and CDR2 SVGAGI. With 8 bases removed from V and 0 bases from J, the gap between germline ends came to 10 bases. CDR3 nucleotides: TGTGCCAGCGTTTCGGTTTTGAACACTGAAGCTTTCTTT. This gives the protein CASVSVLNTEAFF.

This clone occurred a few times. The CDR3, as DNA: TGTGCCAGCAGGGACTTTGCAACTAATGAAAAACTGTTTTTT. It specifies CASRDFATNEKLFF. The chain is built from TRBV6-6 and TRBJ1-4, with unresolved D. Between the trimmed V and J ends, which lost 6 bases and 0 bases, there was a span of 8 bases. The germline V gene has CDR1 MNHNY and CDR2 SVGAGI (reference sequence). The CDR3 totals 14 residues.

Remarks on this clone: Other DNA sequences in the sample encode the same CDR3. In DNA form, the CDR3 reads TGTGCCAGCAGTTTTAGTCGGAATCAGCCCCAGCATTTT. This gives the protein CASSFSRNQPQHF. The chain uses TRBV12-3 or TRBV12-4 and TRBJ1-5; the D is unclear. V gave up 3 bases and J gave up 4 bases, with 7 bases separating them. There are 13 residues in the CDR3.

The chain joins TRBV5-1 to TRBJ1-1, with D maybe TRBD1 (5 bases). The CDR3 length is 16 residues. V was clipped by 0 bases and J by 0 bases, with 12 bases between them. The germline V gene encodes CDR1 SGHRS and CDR2 YFSETQ. The CDR3 region is CASSLGWGSMNTEAFF. The CDR3 region has the DNA TGCGCCAGCAGCTTGGGTTGGGGCTCAATGAACACTGAAGCTTTCTTT.

The chain couples TRBV2 to TRBJ1-5; tentatively, D is TRBD1 (6 bases). This CDR3 comprises 16 residues. Trimming took off 6 bases at V and 0 bases at J, with 15 bases between the two ends. The V gene's germline CDR1 is SNHLY and CDR2 FYNNEI. CDR3 nucleotide sequence: TGTGCCAGCAGCCCCGAGCAGGGGTATAGCAATCAGCCCCAGCATTTT. Protein product: CASSPEQGYSNQPQHF.

The chain combines TRBV19 with TRBJ2-2; 7 bases agree with TRBD1. Germline CDR1 reads LNHDA; CDR2 reads SQIVND (reference sequence). This CDR3 has 16 residues. Losses at the gene ends were 7 bases for V and 5 bases for J; bases not matched to a gene: 13. The CDR3: CASNSPGQLRTGELFF. The CDR3 DNA reads as TGTGCCAGTAATTCCCCGGGACAGCTTCGGACCGGGGAGCTGTTTTTT.

The chain recombines TRBV6-5 with TRBJ1-1, with D possibly matching TRBD1 (5 bases). V lost 6 bases and J 0 bases, leaving 11 bases between the germline ends. This CDR3 contains 14 residues. The germline V gene has CDR1 MNHEY and CDR2 SVGAGI. Here the CDR3 reads CASRYDSMNTEAFF. The CDR3 DNA is TGTGCCAGCAGGTACGACAGCATGAACACTGAAGCTTTCTTT.